This TCR beta chain derives from a study of CD8 T cells in ankylosing spondylitis. In TCRdb, the 5' RACE reads were re-called with MiXCR into one record per CDR3 protein. Of about 130,000 distinct CDR3 sequences in the sample, approximately 14% were seen once. This clonotype was picked up many times. CDR1 is SGHRS, CDR2 YFSETQ, per germline. The CDR3 has 13 residues. Trimming took off 0 bases at V and 6 bases at J, with 9 bases between the two ends. This TCR was sampled from a female donor with ankylosing spondylitis or in good health (not recorded which). Sequenced material: blood, either unsorted or a sorted T cell fraction (not recorded which). V and J are TRBV5-1 and TRBJ1-1; TRBD1 might be the D (6 bases). The CDR3 here is CASSLGAGAEAFF. The CDR3 DNA reads TGCGCCAGCAGCTTGGGGGCAGGGGCTGAAGCTTTCTTT.